This T cell receptor beta chain originates from a study of shared clonotypes between healthy human individuals. The method was immunoSEQ multiplex PCR; TCRdb's version includes in-frame clones alone and lacks a portion of them. Of about 800,000 clones in the sample, about 96% are singletons; the top ten hold less than 0.25%. CD45RO-negative CD8 cells positively selected for CCR7 made up the naive population, which excluded terminally differentiated effector memory CD45RA+ cells. The sample taken for sequencing was naive CD8+ T cells sorted from blood. The sequence came from a man in his thirties or forties in good health.

In nucleotides, the CDR3 is TGTGCCAGCAGCGTAGGTCGGCTAGCGGGAGATGAGCAGTTCTTC. Amino acids: CASSVGRLAGDEQFF. This rearrangement joins TRBV9 to TRBJ2-1; 10 bases map to TRBD2. Germline CDR1 SGDLS, CDR2 YYNGEE. This CDR3 region has 15 residues. With 0 bases clipped from V and 8 bases from J, the junction kept 5 bases outside the gene matches. Variable domain in full (rest from reference TRBV9 and TRBJ2-1): DSGVTQTPKHLITATGQRVTLRCSPRSGDLSVYWYQQSLDQGLQFLIQYYNGEERAKGNILERFSAQQFPDLHSELNLSSLELGDSALYFCASSVGRLAGDEQFFGPGTRLTVL.